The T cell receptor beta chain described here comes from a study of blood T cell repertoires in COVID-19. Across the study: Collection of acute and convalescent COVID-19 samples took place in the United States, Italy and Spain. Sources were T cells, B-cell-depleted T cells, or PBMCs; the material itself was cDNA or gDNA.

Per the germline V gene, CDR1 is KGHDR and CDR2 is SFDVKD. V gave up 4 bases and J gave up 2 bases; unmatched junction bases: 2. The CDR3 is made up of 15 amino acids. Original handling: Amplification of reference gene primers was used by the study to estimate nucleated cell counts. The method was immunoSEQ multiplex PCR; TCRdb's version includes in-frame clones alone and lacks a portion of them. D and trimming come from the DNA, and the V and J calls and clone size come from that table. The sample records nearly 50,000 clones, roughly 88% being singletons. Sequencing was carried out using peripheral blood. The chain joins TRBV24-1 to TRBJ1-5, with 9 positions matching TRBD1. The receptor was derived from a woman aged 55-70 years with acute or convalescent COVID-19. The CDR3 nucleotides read TGTGCCACCAGTGACCGGACAGGGGGCAATCAGCCCCAGCATTTT. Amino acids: CATSDRTGGNQPQHF.